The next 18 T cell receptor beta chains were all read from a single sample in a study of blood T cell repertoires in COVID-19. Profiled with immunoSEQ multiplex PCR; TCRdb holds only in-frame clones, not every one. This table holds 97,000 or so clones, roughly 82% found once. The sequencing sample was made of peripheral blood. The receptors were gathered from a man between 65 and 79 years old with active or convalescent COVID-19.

In nucleotides, the CDR3 is TGTGCCACCCAGAGGGACAGGGGGATGGACGAGCAGTTCTTC. This translates into CATQRDRGMDEQFF. The genes are TRBV6-5 and TRBJ2-1; TRBD1 aligns across 11 bases. Germline CDR1 is MNHEY and CDR2 is SVGAGI. V was pared by 10 bases and J by 10 bases, with 12 bases of the junction left unmatched. This CDR3 has 14 residues.

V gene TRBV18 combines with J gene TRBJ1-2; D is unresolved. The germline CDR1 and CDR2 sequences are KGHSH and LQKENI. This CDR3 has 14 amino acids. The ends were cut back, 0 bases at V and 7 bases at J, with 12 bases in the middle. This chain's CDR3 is CASSPPPGSGGYTF. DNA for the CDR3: TGTGCCAGCTCACCACCCCCCGGTTCAGGTGGCTACACCTTC.

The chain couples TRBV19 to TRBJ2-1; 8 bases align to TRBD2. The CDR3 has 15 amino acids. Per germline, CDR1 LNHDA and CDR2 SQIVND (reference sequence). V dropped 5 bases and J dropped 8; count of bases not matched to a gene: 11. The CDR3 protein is CASSPRKPLADEQFF. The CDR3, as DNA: TGTGCCAGTAGTCCACGTAAACCACTAGCGGATGAGCAGTTCTTC.

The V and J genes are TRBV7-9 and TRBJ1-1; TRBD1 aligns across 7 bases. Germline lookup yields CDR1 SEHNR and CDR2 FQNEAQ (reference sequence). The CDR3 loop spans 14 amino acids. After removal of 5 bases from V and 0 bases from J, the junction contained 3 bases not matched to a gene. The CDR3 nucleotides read TGTGCCAGCAGCCGCAGGGGGATGAACACTGAAGCTTTCTTT. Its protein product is CASSRRGMNTEAFF. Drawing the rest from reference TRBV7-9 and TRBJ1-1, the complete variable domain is DTGVSQNPRHKITKRGQNVTFRCDPISEHNRLYWYRQTLGQGPEFLTYFQNEAQLEKSRLLSDRFSAERPKGSFSTLEIQRTEQGDSAMYLCASSRRGMNTEAFFGQGTRLTVV.

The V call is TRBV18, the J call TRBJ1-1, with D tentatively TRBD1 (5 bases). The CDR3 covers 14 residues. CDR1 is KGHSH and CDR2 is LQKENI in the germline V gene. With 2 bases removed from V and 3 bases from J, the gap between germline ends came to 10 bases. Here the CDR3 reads CASSPASGHTEAFF. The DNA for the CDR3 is TGTGCCAGCTCACCAGCGTCAGGGCACACTGAAGCTTTCTTT.

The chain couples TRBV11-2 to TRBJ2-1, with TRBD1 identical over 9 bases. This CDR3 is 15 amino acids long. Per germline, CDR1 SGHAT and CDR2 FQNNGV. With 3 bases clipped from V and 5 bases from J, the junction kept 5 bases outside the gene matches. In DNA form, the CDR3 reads TGTGCCAGCAGCTTCAACAGGGGGCAAAACAATGAGCAGTTCTTC. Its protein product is CASSFNRGQNNEQFF.

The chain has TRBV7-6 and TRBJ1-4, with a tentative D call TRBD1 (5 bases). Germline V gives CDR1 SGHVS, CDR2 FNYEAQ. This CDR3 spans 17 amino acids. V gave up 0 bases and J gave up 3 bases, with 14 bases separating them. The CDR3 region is CASSLASSGEPNEKLFF. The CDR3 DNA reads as TGTGCCAGCAGCTTAGCTTCATCGGGGGAACCTAATGAAAAACTGTTTTTT.

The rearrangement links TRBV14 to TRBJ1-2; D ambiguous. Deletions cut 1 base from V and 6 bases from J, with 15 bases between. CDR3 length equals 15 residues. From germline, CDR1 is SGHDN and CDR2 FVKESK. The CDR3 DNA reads TGTGCCAGCAGCCAAGTTCGCATGGGGAGACATGGCTACACCTTC. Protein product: CASSQVRMGRHGYTF.

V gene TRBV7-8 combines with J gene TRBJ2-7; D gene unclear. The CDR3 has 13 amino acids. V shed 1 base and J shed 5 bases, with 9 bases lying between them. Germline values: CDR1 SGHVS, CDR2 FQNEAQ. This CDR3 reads CASSLGYRDEQYF. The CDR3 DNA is TGTGCCAGCAGCTTAGGGTACCGGGACGAGCAGTACTTC.

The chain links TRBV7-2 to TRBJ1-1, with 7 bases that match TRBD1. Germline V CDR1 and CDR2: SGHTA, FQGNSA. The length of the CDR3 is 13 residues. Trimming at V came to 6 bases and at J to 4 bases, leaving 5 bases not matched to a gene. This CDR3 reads CASSRQGPTEAFF. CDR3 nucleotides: TGTGCCAGCAGTAGACAGGGACCCACTGAAGCTTTCTTT.

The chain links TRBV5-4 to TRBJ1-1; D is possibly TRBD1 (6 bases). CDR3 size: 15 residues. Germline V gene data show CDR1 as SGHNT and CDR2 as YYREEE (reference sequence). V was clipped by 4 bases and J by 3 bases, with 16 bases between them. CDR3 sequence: CASSLQRGRDTEAFF. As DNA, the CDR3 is TGTGCCAGCAGCCTCCAGCGGGGGCGAGACACTGAAGCTTTCTTT.

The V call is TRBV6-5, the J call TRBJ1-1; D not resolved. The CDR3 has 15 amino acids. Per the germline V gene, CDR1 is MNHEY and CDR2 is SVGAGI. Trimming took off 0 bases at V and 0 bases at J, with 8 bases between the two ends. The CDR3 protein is CASSYSRQLNTEAFF. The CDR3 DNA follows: TGTGCCAGCAGTTACTCGAGGCAGTTGAACACTGAAGCTTTCTTT.

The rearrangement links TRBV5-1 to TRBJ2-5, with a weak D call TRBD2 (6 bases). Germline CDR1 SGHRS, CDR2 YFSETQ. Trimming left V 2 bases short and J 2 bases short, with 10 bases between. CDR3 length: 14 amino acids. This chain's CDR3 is CASSFMGGQETQYF. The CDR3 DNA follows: TGCGCCAGCAGCTTCATGGGAGGACAAGAGACCCAGTACTTC.

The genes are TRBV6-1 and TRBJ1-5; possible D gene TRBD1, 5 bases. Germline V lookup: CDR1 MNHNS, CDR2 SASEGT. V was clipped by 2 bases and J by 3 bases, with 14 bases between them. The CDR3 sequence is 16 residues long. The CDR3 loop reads CASSEPRQIYNQPQHF. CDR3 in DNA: TGTGCCAGCAGTGAACCTAGACAGATCTACAATCAGCCCCAGCATTTT.

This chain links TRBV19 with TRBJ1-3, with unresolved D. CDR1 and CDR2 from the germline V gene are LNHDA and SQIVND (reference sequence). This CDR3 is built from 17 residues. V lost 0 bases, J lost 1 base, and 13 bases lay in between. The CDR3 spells CASSIDYFGGSGNTIYF. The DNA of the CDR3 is TGTGCCAGTAGTATAGATTATTTTGGAGGGTCTGGAAACACCATATATTTT.

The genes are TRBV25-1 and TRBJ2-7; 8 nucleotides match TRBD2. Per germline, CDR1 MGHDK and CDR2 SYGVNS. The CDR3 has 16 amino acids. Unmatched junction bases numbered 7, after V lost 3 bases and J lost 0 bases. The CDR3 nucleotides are TGTGCCAGCAGTGAGCCCCCGGGGGGGAGCTCCTACGAGCAGTACTTC. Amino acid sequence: CASSEPPGGSSYEQYF.

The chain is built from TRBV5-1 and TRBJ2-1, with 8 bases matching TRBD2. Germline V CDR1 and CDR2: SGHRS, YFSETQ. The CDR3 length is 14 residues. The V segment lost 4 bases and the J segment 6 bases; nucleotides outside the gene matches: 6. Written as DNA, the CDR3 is TGCGCCAGCAGCCAAAGCGGGGGACTCAATGAGCAGTTCTTC. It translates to CASSQSGGLNEQFF.

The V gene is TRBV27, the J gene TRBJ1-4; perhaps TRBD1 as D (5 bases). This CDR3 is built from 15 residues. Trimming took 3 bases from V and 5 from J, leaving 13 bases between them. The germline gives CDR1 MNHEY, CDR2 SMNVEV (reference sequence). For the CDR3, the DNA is TGTGCCAGCAGTTTGTCAGGACGGGGGAATGAAAAACTGTTTTTT. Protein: CASSLSGRGNEKLFF.